This T cell receptor beta chain was recorded in a study of blood T cell repertoires in COVID-19 (dated by TCRdb to 2020 to 2021). For context, the study as a whole: Collaborator samples came from the United States, Italy and Spain and covered acute and convalescent phases of COVID-19. Deeply sampled blood TCRbeta repertoires from subjects exposed to, actively infected with, or recovered from COVID-19 were included in the dataset. Nearly every sample came with metadata listing a de-identified subject ID, COVID-19 status, age in years and sex. Samples came from the ongoing ImmuneRACE study (first 160 participants) plus 1,254 subjects from 6 global collaborators. The prospective study material was composed of cDNA or gDNA derived from T cells, B-cell-depleted T cells, or PBMCs. A freely available public database, intended as a resource for researchers studying the immune response to SARS-CoV-2, is where the repertoires were released. Where available, HLA class I and class II types were obtained from metadata supplied by the sample provider rather than from assay-based typing.

TCRbeta CDR3 regions were amplified from genomic DNA using the immunoSEQ Assay, a bias-controlled multiplex PCR. Under the source paper's analysis protocol: Within the assay, amplification of reference gene primers was used to estimate how many nucleated cells each sample contained. To quantify the absolute abundance of each unique TCRbeta CDR3 rearrangement, sequence reads were collapsed and filtered. For each sample, productive Simpson clonality was calculated as the square root of Simpson's diversity index over productive rearrangements. TCRdb holds this immuneACCESS table with in-frame rearrangements only. Some clones are missing; in checked studies, unresolved V genes explain under half, and the rest has no known cause. The V and J calls and the clone size are those of that table, but D and trimming were determined from the DNA. The table for this sample lists about 170,000 clones; around 82% of them were counted only once. The leading ten clones occupy under 7.5% of the sample.

One collaborating source in Seattle enrolled patients during active infection and followed them longitudinally through the course of disease. Each collaborating institution followed its own protocols to collect whole blood in K2EDTA tubes. For TCRbeta analysis, collaborators shipped samples in one of three forms: frozen whole blood, isolated PBMCs, or DNA extracted from either of those sample types. As for this clone: There is no known antigen for this receptor. No base quality values were provided; no much bigger clone lies one nucleotide off.

General conclusions and limits of the study: How much clinical and demographic metadata was included differed by source and by participant, and the metadata was provided uncurated.

At the junction V is shortened by 5 bases and J by 6 bases, with 14 bases in between. Via the germline V gene, CDR1 is SGHTA and CDR2 FQGNSA. The CDR3, from cysteine to phenylalanine, totals 14 residues. This entry keeps only the CDR3 DNA: 42 bases, framed from base 1. This receptor was taken from a man at least 80 years old with COVID-19, enrolled during active disease. The chain uses TRBV7-2 and TRBJ1-5; the D gene is perhaps TRBD1, from 5 matching bases. The sample consisted of peripheral blood. The nucleotide sequence is TGTGCCAGCAGCGGGGGGTTCAGCTCTCAGCCCCAGCATTTT. Its translation is CASSGGFSSQPQHF. Outside the CDR3, residues come from the reference TRBV7-2 and TRBJ1-5 proteins, so the full variable domain is: GAGVSQSPSNKVTEKGKDVELRCDPISGHTALYWYRQSLGQGLEFLIYFQGNSAPDKSGLPSDRFSAERTGGSVSTLTIQRTQQEDSAVYLCASSGGFSSQPQHFGDGTRLSIL.